The clone carrying this T cell receptor (beta chain) came up many times. Antigen specificity is unknown. RNA transcripts provided the source from which TCR beta CDR3 regions were amplified. HTBI primers were the set used in a first-round RT-PCR of the TCR CDR3. MiXCR was run by TCRdb on the multiplex PCR reads, yielding one entry per CDR3 protein. This sample yields 300,000 to 450,000 distinct CDR3 sequences, of which roughly 15% are seen a single time; around a fifth belongs to the top ten. It was roughly 10 ml of fresh peripheral blood that supplied the PBMCs. This entry belongs to a study of T cells in Graves' hyperthyroidism and ophthalmopathy. Regarding the study as a whole: Most clonotypes expanded in thyroid above 0.001 were likewise present in blood.

The CDR3 has 18 residues. The germline gives CDR1 MDHEN, CDR2 SYDVKM. V gave up 0 bases and J gave up 0 bases; unmatched junction bases: 2. This sequence originates from a woman in her 30s with Graves' ophthalmopathy. Sample: blood. This chain links TRBV28 with TRBJ2-2; 12 nucleotides align to TRBD2. CDR3 loop: CASSLWASGGANTGELFF. DNA of the CDR3: TGTGCCAGCAGTTTATGGGCTAGCGGGGGGGCGAACACCGGGGAGCTGTTTTTT. Supplemented by reference TRBV28 and TRBJ2-2, the full variable domain reads DVKVTQSSRYLVKRTGEKVFLECVQDMDHENMFWYRQDPGLGLRLIYFSYDVKMKEKGDIPEGYSVSREKKERFSLILESASTNQTSMYLCASSLWASGGANTGELFFGEGSRLTVL.